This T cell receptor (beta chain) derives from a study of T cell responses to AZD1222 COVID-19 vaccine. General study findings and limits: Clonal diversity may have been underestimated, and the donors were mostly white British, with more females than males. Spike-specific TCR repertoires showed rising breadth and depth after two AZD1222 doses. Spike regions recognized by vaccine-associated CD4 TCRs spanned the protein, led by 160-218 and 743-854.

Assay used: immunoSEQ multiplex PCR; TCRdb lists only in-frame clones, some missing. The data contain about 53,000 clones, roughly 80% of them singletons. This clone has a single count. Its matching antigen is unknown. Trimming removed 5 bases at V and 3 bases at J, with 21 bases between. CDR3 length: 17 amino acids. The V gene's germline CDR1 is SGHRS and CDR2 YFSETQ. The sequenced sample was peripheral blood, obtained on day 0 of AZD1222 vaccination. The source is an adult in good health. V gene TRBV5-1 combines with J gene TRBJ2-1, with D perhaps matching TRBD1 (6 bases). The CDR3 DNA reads TGCGCCAGCAGTCAGCCCAGGGGTCAAAACTACTACAATGAGCAGTTCTTC. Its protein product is CASSQPRGQNYYNEQFF.